One sample yielded the 13 T cell receptor beta chains listed below, sequenced in a study of blood T cells in healthy people across ages. Next came a second PCR, run for about 6 to 11 cycles, which used a sample-barcoded 5' primer along with a J-beta primer mix. One entry per CDR3 protein, called by TCRdb with MiXCR from the 5' RACE reads. The sample holds around 900,000 distinct CDR3 sequences, 25% to 30% seen once. What was sequenced was blood. These receptors were obtained from an elderly woman in good health.

Details on this clonotype: One base away lies a much larger clone, so this may be a sequencing read error. The chain joins TRBV5-1 to TRBJ2-5; D gene ambiguous. The germline CDR1 and CDR2 sequences are SGHRS and YFSETQ. CDR3 length: 14 amino acids. The CDR3 is CVSSLNPSGETQYF. DNA of the CDR3: TGCGTCAGCAGCTTGAATCCCTCGGGAGAGACCCAGTACTTC. The full variable domain, rest sourced from reference TRBV5-1 and TRBJ2-5, is KAGVTQTPRYLIKTRGQQVTLSCSPISGHRSVSWYQQTPGQGLQFLFEYFSETQRNKGNFPGRFSGRQFSNSRSEMNVSTLELGDSALYLCVSSLNPSGETQYFGPGTRLLVL.

This clonotype was found a few times. As the CDR3 is not closed by the conserved phenylalanine or tryptophan, this likely results from a read error. The chain couples TRBV7-2 to TRBJ2-5; 9 nucleotides match TRBD1. The V gene's germline CDR1 is SGHTA and CDR2 FQGNSA. Trimming removed 1 base from V and 3 bases from J; junction bases left unmatched: 6. The CDR3 runs 16 residues. CDR3 region: CASSLGRWDREETQYS. For the CDR3, the DNA is TGTGCCAGCAGCTTAGGGCGTTGGGACAGGGAAGAGACCCAGTACTCG.

Note on this clonotype: This may be a read error, as it is one base from a much larger clone. The J gene is TRBJ2-6, the V gene TRBV5-6; tentatively, D is TRBD1 (5 bases). Germline loops: CDR1 SGHDT, CDR2 YYEEEE. CDR3 length: 13 residues. Trimming took 3 bases from V and 9 from J, leaving 10 bases between them. This CDR3 reads CASSSRVGNVLTF. The CDR3 bases are TGTGCCAGCAGCTCCAGGGTTGGCAACGTCCTGACTTTC.

This clonotype was recorded a few times. The chain joins TRBV11-2 to TRBJ2-7; TRBD1 or TRBD2 may be the D gene (5 bases each). Germline V CDR1 and CDR2: SGHAT, FQNNGV. CDR3 length equals 15 residues. Trimming took 6 bases from V and 5 from J, leaving 20 bases between them. The CDR3 sequence is CASRPIVGPAHEQYF. The DNA for the CDR3 is TGTGCCAGCAGGCCGATAGTGGGACCGGCTCACGAGCAGTACTTC.

The table lists this clonotype with many counts. The chain combines TRBV20-1 with TRBJ2-3; TRBD2 aligns across 7 bases. In germline, CDR1 is DFQATT, CDR2 SNEGSKA (reference sequence). The CDR3 contains 16 residues. The trim removed 0 bases at V and 5 bases at J, leaving 11 bases unmatched. The CDR3 region is CSARDWGGGSGDTQYF. The CDR3 DNA is TGCAGTGCTAGAGATTGGGGCGGGGGTTCGGGAGATACGCAGTATTTT.

The rearrangement joins TRBV4-3 to TRBJ1-2; 8 nucleotides align to TRBD1. Per germline, CDR1 LGHNA and CDR2 YSLEER. V was clipped by 4 bases and J by 3 bases; unmatched bases: 10. CDR3 length: 16 residues. The DNA of the CDR3 is TGCGCCAGCAGCCTAGGGAGGGACAGGTTTGACTATGGCTACACCTTC. It specifies CASSLGRDRFDYGYTF.

This clonotype came up many times. This chain joins TRBV5-5 and TRBJ2-5, with D perhaps matching TRBD2 (6 bases). This CDR3 comprises 15 residues. V was cut by 1 base and J by 5 bases, with 15 bases left in between. Germline loops: CDR1 SGHKS, CDR2 YYEKEE (reference sequence). The CDR3 is CASSLSGVVWETQYF. The CDR3 region has the DNA TGTGCCAGCAGCTTGTCGGGGGTAGTTTGGGAGACCCAGTACTTC.

The rearrangement joins TRBV2 to TRBJ1-1, with D perhaps TRBD1 (6 bases). The CDR3 is 15 amino acids. Trimming pared 1 base from V and 1 base from J, leaving 10 bases between. CDR1 and CDR2 (germline): SNHLY, FYNNEI. Here the CDR3 DNA reads TGTGCCAGCAGTGAAGAGGGACACGAGAACACTGAAGCTTTCTTT. It specifies CASSEEGHENTEAFF.

This clonotype was seen a few times. This sequence may be a read error, since a much larger clone differs from it by one base. The J gene is TRBJ2-5, the V gene TRBV2; 11 nucleotides match TRBD2. The V and J ends lost 4 bases and 11 bases, in that order; junction bases with no gene match: 12. CDR1 and CDR2 from the germline V gene are SNHLY and FYNNEI. The CDR3 runs to 15 residues. The DNA of the CDR3 is TGTGCCAGCAGTGTTACTAGCGGGGGCCACAATGAGCAGTACTTC. The encoded protein is CASSVTSGGHNEQYF.

The gene calls are TRBV7-2 and TRBJ2-6; no definite D call. This CDR3 comprises 16 residues. Germline V gene sequence: CDR1 SGHTA, CDR2 FQGNSA. V gave up 4 bases and J gave up 0 bases, with 10 bases separating them. This CDR3 reads CASSSDVYSGANVLTF. The CDR3 coding sequence is TGTGCCAGCAGCTCAGACGTGTACTCTGGGGCCAACGTCCTGACTTTC.

V usage is TRBV5-5 and J usage is TRBJ1-5, with 8 bases that match TRBD1. The germline CDR1 and CDR2 sequences are SGHKS and YYEKEE (reference sequence). The V and J ends lost 1 base and 3 bases, in that order; junction bases with no gene match: 6. The CDR3 consists of 16 residues. CDR3 in amino acids: CASSLRQGNNNQPQHF. CDR3 bases: TGTGCCAGCAGCTTGAGACAGGGGAATAACAATCAGCCCCAGCATTTT.

This clonotype was detected many times. The chain joins TRBV12-3 or TRBV12-4 to TRBJ2-1; D assignment may be TRBD1 or TRBD2 (5 bases each). The V end was cut by 3 bases, the J end by 5 bases, with 11 bases between. There are 14 residues in the CDR3. The chain's CDR3 is CASSFTEGHNEQFF. Here the CDR3 DNA reads TGTGCCAGCAGTTTCACTGAGGGGCACAATGAGCAGTTCTTC.

Details on this clonotype: This clone may be a read error of a much larger clone one base away. In DNA form, the CDR3 reads TGCGCCAGCAGCCTTACAGGGACGCGGGGGAATTCACCCCTCCACTTT. Amino acids: CASSLTGTRGNSPLHF. This chain links TRBV5-1 with TRBJ1-6; a weak D match, TRBD1 (6 bases). V lost 4 bases to trimming and J lost 7 bases, with 18 bases between them. The CDR3 is 16 residues long. Germline V gene data show CDR1 as SGHRS and CDR2 as YFSETQ.